The entry below gives a single T cell receptor (beta chain) sequence along with its context. Antigen specificity is unknown. This sample was taken from a study of cytomegalovirus exposure and HLA in healthy donors. Background on the study: Early released data comprised tens of millions of unique TCRs from HLA-typed donors. Points from the study as a whole: Most TCR sequences showed up rarely, but some public TCRs showed up in many donors. Reportedly, fewer N-insertions than the roughly 700-donor mean appeared in an Asian-associated ancestry cluster in a later analysis.

The junction had 7 bases not matched to a gene; V was cut back by 6 bases and J by 2 bases. From germline, CDR1 is KGHSH and CDR2 LQKENI. The CDR3 loop spans 16 amino acids. The PCR made use of 60 Vbeta and 13 Jbeta primers. Assay: immunoSEQ multiplex PCR; the TCRdb copy retains only in-frame clones and omits some. The table has approximately 300,000 clones, around 80% seen once; the top ten hold around 0.33%. Sequencing input: PBMCs. The TCR originated in a girl aged 2 to 9 in good health and CMV-seronegative. The rearrangement uses TRBV18 and TRBJ2-4; 10 positions match TRBD1. The CDR3 sequence: CASSPPGQGTKNIQYF. The CDR3 nucleotides are TGTGCCAGCTCGCCCCCGGGACAGGGGACCAAAAACATTCAGTACTTC.